The clone carrying this TCR beta chain was seen only a few times. An end of the junction does not agree with germline; a read error may underlie this. The sample originates from a study of spatial heterogeneity in lung cancer. On the study more broadly: Researchers sequenced follow-up PBMC samples if they had them, and these came a median of approximately 26 months after resection. Consistent detection of more beta-chain than alpha-chain sequences was observed.

Time point in this sample: blood at routine non-recurrence follow-up after resection. TCRdb reanalysed the 5' RACE reads using MiXCR and keeps one entry per CDR3 protein. The table lists 27,000 or so distinct CDR3 sequences, 5% to 6% of them singletons. Germline V lookup: CDR1 LNHDA, CDR2 SQIVND (reference sequence). The CDR3 is 18 residues long. The clonotype was recovered from a female donor with early-stage non-small cell lung cancer. The V call is TRBV19, the J call TRBJ2-3, with 10 bases lining up with TRBD2. The sample consisted of PBMCs, taken at follow-up. In nucleotides, the CDR3 is TGTGCCAGTAGTACGGGCCGCGGAAAGCGGGGGGGCACATATACGCAGTATTTT. Translated, it gives CASSTGRGKRGGTYTQYF. Combining the CDR3 with reference TRBV19 and TRBJ2-3 gives the whole variable domain DGGITQSPKYLFRKEGQNVTLSCEQNLNHDAMYWYRQDPGQGLRLIYYSQIVNDFQKGDIAEGYSVSREKKESFPLTVTSAQKNPTAFYLCASSTGRGKRGGTYTQYFGPGTRLTVL.